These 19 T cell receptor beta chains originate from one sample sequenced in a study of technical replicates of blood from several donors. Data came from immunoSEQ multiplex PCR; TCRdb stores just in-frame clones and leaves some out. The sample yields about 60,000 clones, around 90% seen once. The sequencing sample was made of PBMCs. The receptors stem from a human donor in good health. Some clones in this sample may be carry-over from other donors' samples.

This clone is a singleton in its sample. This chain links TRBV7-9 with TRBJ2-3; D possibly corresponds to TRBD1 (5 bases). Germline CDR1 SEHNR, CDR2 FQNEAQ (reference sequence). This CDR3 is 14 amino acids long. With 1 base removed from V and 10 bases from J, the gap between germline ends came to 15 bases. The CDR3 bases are TGTGCCAGCAGCTTAGGGGGCGGCTCCGAGGCGCAGTATTTT. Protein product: CASSLGGGSEAQYF. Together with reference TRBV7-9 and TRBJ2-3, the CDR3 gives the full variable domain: DTGVSQNPRHKITKRGQNVTFRCDPISEHNRLYWYRQTLGQGPEFLTYFQNEAQLEKSRLLSDRFSAERPKGSFSTLEIQRTEQGDSAMYLCASSLGGGSEAQYFGPGTRLTVL.

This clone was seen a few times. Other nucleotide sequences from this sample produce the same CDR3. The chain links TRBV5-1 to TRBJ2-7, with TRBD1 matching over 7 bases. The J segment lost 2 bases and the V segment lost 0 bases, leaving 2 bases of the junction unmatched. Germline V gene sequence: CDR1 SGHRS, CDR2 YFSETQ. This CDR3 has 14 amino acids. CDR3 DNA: TGCGCCAGCAGCTTGGGGCAGGGGGCCTACGAGCAGTACTTC. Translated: CASSLGQGAYEQYF. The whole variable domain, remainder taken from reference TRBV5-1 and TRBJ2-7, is KAGVTQTPRYLIKTRGQQVTLSCSPISGHRSVSWYQQTPGQGLQFLFEYFSETQRNKGNFPGRFSGRQFSNSRSEMNVSTLELGDSALYLCASSLGQGAYEQYFGPGTRLTVT.

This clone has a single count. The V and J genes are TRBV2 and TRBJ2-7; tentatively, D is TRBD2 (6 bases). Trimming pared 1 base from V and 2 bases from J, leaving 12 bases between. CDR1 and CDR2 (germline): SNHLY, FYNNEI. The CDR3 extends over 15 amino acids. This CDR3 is CASSEGPGLTYEQYF. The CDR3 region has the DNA TGTGCCAGCAGTGAAGGACCGGGACTCACCTACGAGCAGTACTTC.

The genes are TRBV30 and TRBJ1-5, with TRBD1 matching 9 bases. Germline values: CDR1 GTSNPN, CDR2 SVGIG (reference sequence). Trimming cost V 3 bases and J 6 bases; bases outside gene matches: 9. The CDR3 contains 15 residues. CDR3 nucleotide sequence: TGTGCCTGGAGCCTCCGGGACAGGGTCGGTCAGCCCCAGCATTTT. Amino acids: CAWSLRDRVGQPQHF. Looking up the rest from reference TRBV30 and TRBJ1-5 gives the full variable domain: SQTIHQWPATLVQPVGSPLSLECTVEGTSNPNLYWYRQAAGRGLQLLFYSVGIGQISSEVPQNLSASRPQDRQFILSSKKLLLSDSGFYLCAWSLRDRVGQPQHFGDGTRLSIL.

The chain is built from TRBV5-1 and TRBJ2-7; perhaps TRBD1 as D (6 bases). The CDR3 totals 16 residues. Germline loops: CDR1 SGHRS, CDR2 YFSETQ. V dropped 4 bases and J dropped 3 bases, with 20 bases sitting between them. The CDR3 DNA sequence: TGCGCCAGCAGCCCCCTGACAGGCCCTGGGGGCTACGAGCAGTACTTC. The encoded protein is CASSPLTGPGGYEQYF.

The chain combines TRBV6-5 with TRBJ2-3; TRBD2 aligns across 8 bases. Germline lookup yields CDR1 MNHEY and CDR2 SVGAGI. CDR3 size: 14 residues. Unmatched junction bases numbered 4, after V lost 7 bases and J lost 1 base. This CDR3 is CASTRGGRTDTQYF. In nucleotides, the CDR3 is TGTGCCAGCACCCGGGGGGGCCGCACAGATACGCAGTATTTT.

Here the CDR3 DNA reads TGTGCCAGCAGTCGAACTAGCGGGGGTGACGAGCAGTACTTC. The encoded protein is CASSRTSGGDEQYF. The J gene is TRBJ2-7, the V gene TRBV27; 11 nucleotides line up with TRBD2. Germline CDR1 reads MNHEY; CDR2 reads SMNVEV (reference sequence). The CDR3 consists of 14 residues. The V gene end was trimmed by 5 bases and the J gene end by 5 bases; junction bases not matched to a gene: 5.

The CDR3 reads CASSQGGAGGDTQYF. Written as DNA, the CDR3 is TGCGCCAGCAGCCAAGGGGGGGCGGGAGGGGATACGCAGTATTTT. This chain links TRBV4-3 with TRBJ2-3, with TRBD2 matching 9 bases. Germline V gene lookup returns CDR1 LGHNA and CDR2 YSLEER. With 1 base clipped from V and 6 bases from J, the junction kept 5 bases outside the gene matches. The CDR3 has 15 amino acids.

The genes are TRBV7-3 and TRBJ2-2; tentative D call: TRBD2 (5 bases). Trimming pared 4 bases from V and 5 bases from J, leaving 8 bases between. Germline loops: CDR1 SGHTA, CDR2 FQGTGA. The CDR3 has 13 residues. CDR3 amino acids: CASSWERTGELFF. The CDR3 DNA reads TGTGCCAGCAGCTGGGAGCGGACCGGGGAGCTGTTTTTT.

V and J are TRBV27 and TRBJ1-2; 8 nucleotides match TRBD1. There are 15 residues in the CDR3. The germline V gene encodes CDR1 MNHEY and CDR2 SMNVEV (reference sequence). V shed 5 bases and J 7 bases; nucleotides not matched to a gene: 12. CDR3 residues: CASSPRQGRVGGYTF. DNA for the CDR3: TGTGCCAGCAGTCCCCGACAGGGGAGGGTCGGTGGCTACACCTTC.

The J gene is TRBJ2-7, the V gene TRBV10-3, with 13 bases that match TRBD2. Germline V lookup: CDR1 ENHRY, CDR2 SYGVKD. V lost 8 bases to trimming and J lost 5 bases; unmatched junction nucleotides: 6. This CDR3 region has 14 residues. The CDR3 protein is CAIRTSGGSDEQYF. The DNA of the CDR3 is TGTGCCATCCGGACTAGCGGGGGATCGGACGAGCAGTACTTC.

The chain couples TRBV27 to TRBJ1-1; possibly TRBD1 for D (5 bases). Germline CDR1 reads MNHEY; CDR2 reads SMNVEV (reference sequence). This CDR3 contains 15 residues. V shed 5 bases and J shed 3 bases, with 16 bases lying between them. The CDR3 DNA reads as TGTGCCAGCAGTAGATTTCAGGGATATGACACTGAAGCTTTCTTT. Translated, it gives CASSRFQGYDTEAFF.

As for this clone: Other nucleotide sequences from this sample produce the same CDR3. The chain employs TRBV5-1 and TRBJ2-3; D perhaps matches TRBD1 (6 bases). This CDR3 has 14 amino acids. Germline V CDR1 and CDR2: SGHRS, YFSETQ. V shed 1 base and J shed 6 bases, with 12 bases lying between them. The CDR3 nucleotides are TGCGCCAGCAGCTTGACAGGGTCTACGGATACGCAGTATTTT. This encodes CASSLTGSTDTQYF.

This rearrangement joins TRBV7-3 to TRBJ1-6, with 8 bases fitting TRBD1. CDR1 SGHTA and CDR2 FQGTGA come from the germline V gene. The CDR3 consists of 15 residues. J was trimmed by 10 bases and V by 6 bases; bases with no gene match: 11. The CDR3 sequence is CASRQRQGKASPLHF. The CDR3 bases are TGTGCCAGCAGACAGAGACAGGGGAAAGCCTCACCCCTCCACTTT. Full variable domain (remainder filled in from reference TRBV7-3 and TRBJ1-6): GAGVSQTPSNKVTEKGKYVELRCDPISGHTALYWYRQSLGQGPEFLIYFQGTGAADDSGLPNDRFFAVRPEGSVSTLKIQRTERGDSAVYLCASRQRQGKASPLHFGNGTRLTVT.

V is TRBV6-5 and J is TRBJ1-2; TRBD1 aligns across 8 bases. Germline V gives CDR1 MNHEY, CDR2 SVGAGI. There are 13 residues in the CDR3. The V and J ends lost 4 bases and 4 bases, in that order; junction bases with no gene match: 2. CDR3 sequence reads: CASSLTGGYGYTF. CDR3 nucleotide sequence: TGTGCCAGCAGTTTAACAGGGGGCTATGGCTACACCTTC.

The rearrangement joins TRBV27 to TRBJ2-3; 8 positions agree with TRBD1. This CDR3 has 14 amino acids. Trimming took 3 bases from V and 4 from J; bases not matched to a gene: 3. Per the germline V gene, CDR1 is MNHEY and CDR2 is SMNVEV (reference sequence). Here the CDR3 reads CASSLGQAADTQYF. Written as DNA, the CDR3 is TGTGCCAGCAGTTTGGGACAGGCAGCAGATACGCAGTATTTT.

The CDR3 nucleotides are TGCGCCAGCAGCCAGGGCGTCGCGGGGACCTACTCTGGAAACACCATATATTTT. Translated: CASSQGVAGTYSGNTIYF. This chain joins TRBV4-1 and TRBJ1-3, with D possibly being TRBD1 (5 bases). The CDR3 contains 18 residues. The ends were cut back, 3 bases at V and 0 bases at J, with 18 bases in the middle. Germline V gene sequence: CDR1 MGHRA, CDR2 YSYEKL.

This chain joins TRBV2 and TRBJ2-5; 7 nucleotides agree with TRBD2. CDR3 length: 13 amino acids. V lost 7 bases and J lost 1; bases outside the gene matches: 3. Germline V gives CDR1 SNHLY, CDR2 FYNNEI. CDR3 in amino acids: CASNKRGQETQYF. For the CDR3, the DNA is TGTGCCAGCAATAAGCGGGGCCAAGAGACCCAGTACTTC.

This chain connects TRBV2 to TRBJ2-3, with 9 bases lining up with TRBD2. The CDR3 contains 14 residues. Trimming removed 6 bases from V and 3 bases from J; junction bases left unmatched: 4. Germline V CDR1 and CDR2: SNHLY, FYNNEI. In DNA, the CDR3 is TGTGCCAGCAGCGCGGGGGGGCTAACAGATACGCAGTATTTT. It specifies CASSAGGLTDTQYF.